This entry lists 25 T cell receptor beta chains sequenced from one sample in a study of cytomegalovirus exposure and HLA in healthy donors. The PCR employed 60 Vbeta primers together with 13 Jbeta primers. Measured with immunoSEQ multiplex PCR; TCRdb has only the in-frame clones, and not every one. The top ten clones hold roughly 11% of a sample with roughly 98,000 clones, around 80% of them seen once. Specimen: PBMCs. These receptors were collected from a man aged 18 to 30 in good health and CMV-seropositive.

The chain links TRBV4-2 to TRBJ2-7; D gene uncertain. Germline V lookup: CDR1 LGHNA, CDR2 YNFKEQ. The CDR3 runs 15 residues. With 0 bases removed from V and 3 bases from J, the gap between germline ends came to 12 bases. For the CDR3, the DNA is TGTGCCAGCAGCCAAGAGGAGAGTACCGTCTACGAGCAGTACTTC. This translates into CASSQEESTVYEQYF.

This clone was observed once. The chain uses TRBV5-1 and TRBJ1-3; D ambiguous. Trimming took 2 bases from V and 0 from J, leaving 9 bases between them. CDR3 length equals 15 residues. Germline values: CDR1 SGHRS, CDR2 YFSETQ. The CDR3 DNA is TGCGCCAGCAGCTTTGGGGAGTTCTCTGGAAACACCATATATTTT. Protein product: CASSFGEFSGNTIYF.

The CDR3 coding sequence is TGTGCCAGCAGCCCCCGGACTAGCGGGGGGAAAGCAGATACGCAGTATTTT. Translating gives CASSPRTSGGKADTQYF. The genes are TRBV7-9 and TRBJ2-3, with 14 bases that match TRBD2. Germline trimming cut 5 bases from V and 4 bases from J; bases unmatched to any gene: 8. In germline, CDR1 is SEHNR, CDR2 FQNEAQ (reference sequence). The CDR3 totals 17 residues.

V usage is TRBV7-9 and J usage is TRBJ1-1, with D possibly being TRBD1 (5 bases). The CDR3 contains 17 residues. In germline, CDR1 is SEHNR, CDR2 FQNEAQ (reference sequence). V was clipped by 5 bases and J by 1 base, with 20 bases between them. The CDR3: CASSNPGGEAQNTEAFF. The DNA for the CDR3 is TGTGCCAGCAGCAACCCTGGGGGGGAGGCACAGAACACTGAAGCTTTCTTT.

The rearrangement joins TRBV28 to TRBJ1-2, with D perhaps matching TRBD1 (6 bases). Trimming took off 7 bases at V and 4 bases at J, with 10 bases between the two ends. There are 12 residues in the CDR3. Looked up from germline, CDR1 is MDHEN and CDR2 is SYDVKM. The CDR3 loop is CASIEQGYGYTF. The DNA for the CDR3 is TGTGCCAGCATCGAACAGGGCTATGGCTACACCTTC.

V and J are TRBV30 and TRBJ2-3, with 7 bases aligning to TRBD1. This CDR3 comprises 15 residues. Germline-derived CDR1 and CDR2 are GTSNPN and SVGIG (reference sequence). V dropped 5 bases and J dropped 2; count of bases not matched to a gene: 10. The CDR3 coding sequence is TGTGCCTGGGATAGACAGGGAACTGACACAGATACGCAGTATTTT. Translating it yields CAWDRQGTDTDTQYF.

This clone was counted only a few times. The chain has TRBV5-1 and TRBJ2-1, with 8 bases matching TRBD2. The length of the CDR3 is 15 residues. V shed 2 bases, J shed 2 bases, and the junction held 3 bases outside the gene matches. The germline V gene has CDR1 SGHRS and CDR2 YFSETQ. The CDR3 DNA reads TGCGCCAGCAGCTTAGGACTAGCAACCTACAATGAGCAGTTCTTC. It codes for CASSLGLATYNEQFF. The variable domain in full, with the rest retrieved from reference TRBV5-1 and TRBJ2-1, is KAGVTQTPRYLIKTRGQQVTLSCSPISGHRSVSWYQQTPGQGLQFLFEYFSETQRNKGNFPGRFSGRQFSNSRSEMNVSTLELGDSALYLCASSLGLATYNEQFFGPGTRLTVL.

This chain links TRBV28 with TRBJ2-7; 10 bases map to TRBD2. J lost 2 bases, V lost 3 bases, and 4 bases had no gene match. Germline loops: CDR1 MDHEN, CDR2 SYDVKM. The CDR3 loop spans 15 amino acids. The CDR3 region has the DNA TGTGCCAGCAGTTTCCCCCTAGCGGGGGCCTACGAGCAGTACTTC. Translating gives CASSFPLAGAYEQYF.

This chain joins TRBV10-1 and TRBJ1-6; D is uncertain. CDR3 length: 12 amino acids. Germline V gene lookup returns CDR1 WNHNN and CDR2 SYGVQD (reference sequence). The CDR3 region has the DNA TGCGTTACCAAAAACAGAAGTTCACCCCTCCACTTT. Its translation: CVTKNRSSPLHF.

The V gene is TRBV5-6, the J gene TRBJ1-1, with 7 bases lining up with TRBD1. The CDR3 is made up of 15 amino acids. V was pared by 1 base and J by 1 base, with 4 bases of the junction left unmatched. Germline-derived CDR1 and CDR2 are SGHDT and YYEEEE. This CDR3 reads CASSLFDRANTEAFF. The CDR3 DNA is TGTGCCAGCAGCTTGTTTGACAGGGCGAACACTGAAGCTTTCTTT.

This chain links TRBV28 with TRBJ2-3; 11 nucleotides align to TRBD2. The junction had 2 bases not matched to a gene; V was cut back by 3 bases and J by 0 bases. Germline CDR1 MDHEN, CDR2 SYDVKM. The CDR3 extends over 16 amino acids. DNA of the CDR3: TGTGCCAGCAGTTTGACTAGCGGGACTAGCACAGATACGCAGTATTTT. Encoded protein: CASSLTSGTSTDTQYF.

V usage is TRBV30 and J usage is TRBJ2-4, with a possible D match to TRBD1 (5 bases). The germline CDR1 and CDR2 sequences are GTSNPN and SVGIG (reference sequence). V gave up 4 bases and J gave up 8 bases, with 12 bases separating them. The CDR3 runs to 12 residues. The CDR3 here is CAWKTGVDIQYF. The CDR3 DNA sequence: TGTGCCTGGAAAACAGGAGTAGACATTCAGTACTTC.

This clone was observed a few times. The chain joins TRBV4-1 to TRBJ2-3; 7 bases map to TRBD1. The CDR3 sequence is 16 residues long. In germline, CDR1 is MGHRA, CDR2 YSYEKL. Trimming removed 0 bases from V and 2 bases from J; junction bases left unmatched: 5. CDR3: CASSQETGNPTDTQYF. CDR3 DNA: TGCGCCAGCAGCCAAGAGACAGGGAACCCCACAGATACGCAGTATTTT.

The gene calls are TRBV11-1 and TRBJ2-1; 7 bases align to TRBD2. CDR1 and CDR2 (germline): SGHAT, FQDESV (reference sequence). V lost 1 base, J lost 0 bases, and 3 bases stayed unmatched. The CDR3 is made up of 16 amino acids. The CDR3 loop is CASSLVRGTSYNEQFF. The CDR3 DNA reads as TGTGCCAGCAGCTTAGTGCGGGGGACCTCCTACAATGAGCAGTTCTTC.

The chain carries TRBV5-6 and TRBJ2-4; TRBD2 matches at 7 bases. Germline assignment: CDR1 SGHDT and CDR2 YYEEEE. The J segment lost 5 bases and the V segment lost 0 bases, leaving 5 bases of the junction unmatched. The CDR3 is 15 amino acids. The CDR3 region has the DNA TGTGCCAGCAGCTTGGGGATGGGGAGGGAAAACATTCAGTACTTC. Its translation: CASSLGMGRENIQYF. The full variable domain, completed using reference TRBV5-6 and TRBJ2-4, is DAGVTQSPTHLIKTRGQQVTLRCSPKSGHDTVSWYQQALGQGPQFIFQYYEEEERQRGNFPDRFSGHQFPNYSSELNVNALLLGDSALYLCASSLGMGRENIQYFGAGTRLSVL.

The V call is TRBV10-3, the J call TRBJ1-4, with D uncertain. With 2 bases removed from V and 5 bases from J, the gap between germline ends came to 9 bases. The CDR3 spans 14 residues. Germline V gene sequence: CDR1 ENHRY, CDR2 SYGVKD. Here the CDR3 reads CAISERLSNEKLFF. The CDR3 DNA reads as TGTGCCATCAGTGAGAGACTATCGAATGAAAAACTGTTTTTT.

The rearrangement joins TRBV5-4 to TRBJ1-2, with a possible D match to TRBD1 (5 bases). This CDR3 region has 14 residues. V was clipped by 4 bases and J by 7 bases, with 17 bases between them. Germline V gene lookup returns CDR1 SGHNT and CDR2 YYREEE (reference sequence). CDR3 loop: CASSGGTSKPGYTF. The DNA of the CDR3 is TGTGCCAGCAGCGGCGGGACTTCGAAGCCTGGCTACACCTTC.

The chain is built from TRBV11-2 and TRBJ1-1; the D gene is possibly TRBD1 (5 bases). Per the germline V gene, CDR1 is SGHAT and CDR2 is FQNNGV. This CDR3 spans 13 amino acids. Trimming stripped 4 bases from V and 0 bases from J, with 6 bases between. CDR3 nucleotide sequence: TGTGCCAGCAGCTCACAGGTGAACACTGAAGCTTTCTTT. This sequence encodes CASSSQVNTEAFF.

The genes are TRBV7-2 and TRBJ2-1, with TRBD1 matching over 9 bases. The trim removed 5 bases at V and 8 bases at J, leaving 13 bases unmatched. Looked up from germline, CDR1 is SGHTA and CDR2 is FQGNSA. The CDR3 loop spans 16 amino acids. CDR3 loop: CASSLHITGGLDEQFF. The CDR3 nucleotides read TGTGCCAGCAGCCTGCATATCACAGGGGGCCTCGATGAGCAGTTCTTC.

CDR3 nucleotides: TGTGCCAGCCAGGGTGGGGGCGGAACTGAAGCTTTCTTT. This encodes CASQGGGGTEAFF. The V gene is TRBV27, the J gene TRBJ1-1, with a possible D match to TRBD1 (6 bases). The CDR3 is made up of 13 amino acids. V lost 8 bases, J lost 5 bases, and 15 bases lay in between. Germline V gene sequence: CDR1 MNHEY, CDR2 SMNVEV (reference sequence).

The V gene is TRBV29-1, the J gene TRBJ1-4; D is unresolved. This CDR3 is 12 amino acids long. The germline gives CDR1 SQVTM, CDR2 ANQGSEA. V was cut by 2 bases and J by 6 bases, with 7 bases left in between. In DNA form, the CDR3 reads TGCAGCGTTGAAACGGGGTATGAAAAACTGTTTTTT. Protein: CSVETGYEKLFF.

V usage is TRBV12-5 and J usage is TRBJ1-2; D is uncertain. V was trimmed by 1 base and J by 2 bases, leaving 8 bases between them. The CDR3 length is 14 residues. In germline, CDR1 is LGHNT, CDR2 FRNRAP. CDR3: CASGLDTQNYGYTF. The DNA for the CDR3 is TGTGCTAGTGGTTTGGACACCCAGAACTATGGCTACACCTTC.

The chain employs TRBV9 and TRBJ1-6, with 10 positions matching TRBD1. There are 16 residues in the CDR3. Unmatched junction bases numbered 6, after V lost 3 bases and J lost 6 bases. Per germline, CDR1 SGDLS and CDR2 YYNGEE. The chain's CDR3 is CASSATGGHGNSPLHF. The CDR3 coding sequence is TGTGCCAGCAGCGCGACAGGGGGCCATGGTAATTCACCCCTCCACTTT.

The chain combines TRBV7-8 with TRBJ2-3; a weak D match, TRBD1 (6 bases). Germline V gene data show CDR1 as SGHVS and CDR2 as FQNEAQ. Trimming stripped 7 bases from V and 5 bases from J, with 10 bases between. The length of the CDR3 is 12 residues. CDR3 amino acids: CASMGAGDTQYF. The CDR3 nucleotides are TGTGCCAGCATGGGGGCGGGAGATACGCAGTATTTT. Full variable domain (outside the CDR3, taken from reference TRBV7-8 and TRBJ2-3): GAGVSQSPRYKVAKRGQDVALRCDPISGHVSLFWYQQALGQGPEFLTYFQNEAQLDKSGLPSDRFFAERPEGSVSTLKIQRTQQEDSAVYLCASMGAGDTQYFGPGTRLTVL.

The chain employs TRBV19 and TRBJ1-3, with a weak D call TRBD1 (5 bases). Germline CDR1 reads LNHDA; CDR2 reads SQIVND (reference sequence). V lost 11 bases and J lost 6, with 14 bases in between. This CDR3 contains 12 residues. DNA of the CDR3: TGTGCCGCTTTGGGGGAGGAAAACACCATATATTTT. Protein sequence: CAALGEENTIYF. Combining the CDR3 with reference TRBV19 and TRBJ1-3 gives the whole variable domain DGGITQSPKYLFRKEGQNVTLSCEQNLNHDAMYWYRQDPGQGLRLIYYSQIVNDFQKGDIAEGYSVSREKKESFPLTVTSAQKNPTAFYLCAALGEENTIYFGEGSWLTVV.